Below, 31 T cell receptor beta chains from the same sample are listed, as sequenced in a study of T cells in Graves' hyperthyroidism and ophthalmopathy. RNA transcripts yielded amplified TCR beta CDR3 regions. The HTBI set primed first-round TCR CDR3 RT-PCR. From the multiplex PCR reads, TCRdb called clonotypes with MiXCR, one entry per CDR3 protein. The data show around 340,000 distinct CDR3 sequences, around a sixth seen once. The sequenced material came from blood. The receptors here all came from a woman aged 45-65 years with Graves' hyperthyroidism.

A single count supports this clonotype. This chain joins TRBV27 and TRBJ2-7; tentatively, D is TRBD1 or TRBD2 (7 bases each). The CDR3 is made up of 14 amino acids. V shed 5 bases and J shed 5 bases, with 16 bases lying between them. Germline V gene sequence: CDR1 MNHEY, CDR2 SMNVEV (reference sequence). The CDR3 sequence: CASSGLGGGDEQYF. The CDR3 DNA reads TGTGCCAGCAGTGGACTGGGAGGGGGCGACGAGCAGTACTTC.

The rearrangement uses TRBV20-1 and TRBJ1-3; D is possibly TRBD1 (5 bases). The ends were cut back, 3 bases at V and 2 bases at J, with 17 bases in the middle. The CDR3 sequence is 16 residues long. Germline V CDR1 and CDR2: DFQATT, SNEGSKA (reference sequence). The DNA for the CDR3 is TGCAGTGCTAGTAAGGTCGGCAGGGTGACTGGAAACACCATATATTTT. Residues: CSASKVGRVTGNTIYF.

The CDR3 loop is CASSDTGQDNEQFF. The CDR3 DNA reads TGTGCCAGCAGTGATACGGGACAGGACAATGAGCAGTTCTTC. The chain has TRBV25-1 and TRBJ2-1; 8 bases match TRBD1. CDR3 length: 14 residues. The germline gives CDR1 MGHDK, CDR2 SYGVNS. J gave up 5 bases and V 3 bases, and 3 bases lay outside the gene matches. The whole variable domain, filled in from reference TRBV25-1 and TRBJ2-1, reads EADIYQTPRYLVIGTGKKITLECSQTMGHDKMYWYQQDPGMELHLIHYSYGVNSTEKGDLSSESTVSRIRTEHFPLTLESARPSHTSQYLCASSDTGQDNEQFFGPGTRLTVL.

The sample holds a few counts of this clonotype. In nucleotides, the CDR3 is TGTGCCAGCAGCCAGGTCGTGCTAGCGGGGGGGGGGCTAGGAGAGACCCAGTACTTC. Residues: CASSQVVLAGGGLGETQYF. The chain joins TRBV3-1 to TRBJ2-5; 12 bases are shared with TRBD2. The CDR3 sequence is 19 residues long. V lost 3 bases, J lost 4 bases, and 15 bases stayed unmatched. Germline V gene data show CDR1 as LGHDT and CDR2 as YNNKEL (reference sequence).

The sample holds many counts of this clonotype. The chain has TRBV12-3 or TRBV12-4 and TRBJ1-1, with 7 bases aligning to TRBD1. With 6 bases clipped from V and 7 bases from J, the junction kept 8 bases outside the gene matches. The CDR3 is 13 amino acids. Here the CDR3 DNA reads TGTGCCAGCAGGACTCCCCGACAGGGTGAAGCTTTCTTT. Its translation: CASRTPRQGEAFF.

This sequence joins TRBV28 and TRBJ1-1; D remains unclear. Trimming took off 3 bases at V and 10 bases at J, with 9 bases between the two ends. CDR1 is MDHEN, CDR2 SYDVKM, per germline. The CDR3 is made up of 11 amino acids. The CDR3 protein is CASSFSRRAFF. In DNA form, the CDR3 reads TGTGCCAGCAGTTTCTCAAGGCGAGCTTTCTTT.

This clonotype was detected a few times. This chain uses TRBV7-8 with TRBJ2-5; 13 positions agree with TRBD2. The trim removed 4 bases at V and 7 bases at J, leaving 9 bases unmatched. The germline CDR1 and CDR2 sequences are SGHVS and FQNEAQ. CDR3 length: 16 amino acids. The CDR3 DNA reads as TGTGCCAGCAGCTCGTTTGGACTAGCGGGAGTGGGGACCCAGTACTTC. Its translation is CASSSFGLAGVGTQYF.

This chain links TRBV5-4 with TRBJ2-5, with 8 bases identical to TRBD2. The CDR3 runs to 16 residues. V gave up 4 bases and J gave up 1 base; unmatched junction bases: 9. The V gene's germline CDR1 is SGHNT and CDR2 YYREEE (reference sequence). The CDR3 sequence: CASSPRYLAGQETQYF. The CDR3 nucleotides read TGTGCCAGCAGCCCGAGGTATCTAGCGGGCCAAGAGACCCAGTACTTC.

The chain is built from TRBV29-1 and TRBJ1-2; TRBD1 matches 7 bases. CDR3 length: 13 amino acids. The germline V gene encodes CDR1 SQVTM and CDR2 ANQGSEA. The junction had 5 bases not matched to a gene; V was cut back by 5 bases and J by 2 bases. The CDR3 loop is CSVTQTGNYGYTF. CDR3 DNA: TGCAGCGTTACCCAGACAGGGAACTATGGCTACACCTTC.

V gene TRBV28 combines with J gene TRBJ2-1, with 10 bases that match TRBD2. V shed 8 bases, J shed 4 bases, and the junction held 11 bases outside the gene matches. The CDR3 is 16 residues long. Germline V gives CDR1 MDHEN, CDR2 SYDVKM. This CDR3 is CASQGSSGRSYNEQFF. The CDR3 coding sequence is TGTGCCAGCCAGGGCTCTAGCGGGAGAAGTTACAATGAGCAGTTCTTC. Based on the CDR3 plus reference TRBV28 and TRBJ2-1, the full variable domain is DVKVTQSSRYLVKRTGEKVFLECVQDMDHENMFWYRQDPGLGLRLIYFSYDVKMKEKGDIPEGYSVSREKKERFSLILESASTNQTSMYLCASQGSSGRSYNEQFFGPGTRLTVL.

This clonotype was seen a handful of times. This chain connects TRBV10-2 to TRBJ2-7, with 8 bases fitting TRBD1. This CDR3 has 13 residues. Germline CDR1 is WSHSY and CDR2 is SAAADI. With 2 bases clipped from V and 4 bases from J, the junction kept 1 base outside the gene matches. As DNA, the CDR3 is TGCGCCAGCAGTGAGGACAGGGGATACGAGCAGTACGTC. Protein: CASSEDRGYEQYV.

Only one count was recorded for this clonotype. V gene TRBV20-1 combines with J gene TRBJ2-7, with D tentatively TRBD1 (5 bases). Trimming took 0 bases from V and 5 from J, leaving 17 bases between them. Looked up from germline, CDR1 is DFQATT and CDR2 is SNEGSKA (reference sequence). The CDR3 runs 15 residues. The CDR3 spells CSARDSRAPYHEQYF. The CDR3 bases are TGCAGTGCTAGAGATAGCAGGGCCCCTTACCACGAGCAGTACTTC.

This clonotype appeared many times. CDR3 nucleotides: TGCAGTGCTACGGAGAACTATGGCTACACCTTC. Translation: CSATENYGYTF. This chain connects TRBV20-1 to TRBJ1-2; no definite D call. CDR3 length: 11 residues. Germline-derived CDR1 and CDR2 are DFQATT and SNEGSKA (reference sequence). V lost 4 bases to trimming and J lost 2 bases, with 5 bases between them.

This clonotype showed up just a few times. The chain recombines TRBV3-1 with TRBJ2-7, with D perhaps matching TRBD2 (6 bases). The CDR3 runs 14 residues. Germline values: CDR1 LGHDT, CDR2 YNNKEL (reference sequence). The ends were cut back, 0 bases at V and 7 bases at J, with 13 bases in the middle. The CDR3 nucleotides read TGTGCCAGCAGCCAAGACTGGAGGGCCGGTGAGCAGTACTTC. Protein sequence: CASSQDWRAGEQYF.

By sample share, this clonotype is medium-sized. The chain recombines TRBV30 with TRBJ1-1, with 7 bases fitting TRBD1. J gave up 0 bases and V 4 bases, and 8 bases lay outside the gene matches. CDR1 and CDR2 from the germline V gene are GTSNPN and SVGIG (reference sequence). This CDR3 contains 15 residues. The CDR3: CAWNDRVTLNTEAFF. CDR3 coding DNA: TGTGCCTGGAATGACAGGGTAACTTTGAACACTGAAGCTTTCTTT.

This clonotype appeared a few times. CDR3 nucleotide sequence: TGTGCCAGCAGCTCCGAGGACAGGGGCCATGGCTACACCTTC. This sequence encodes CASSSEDRGHGYTF. The chain carries TRBV5-5 and TRBJ1-2, with TRBD1 matching 9 bases. The CDR3 spans 14 residues. Trimming cost V 3 bases and J 6 bases; bases outside gene matches: 6. Germline loops: CDR1 SGHKS, CDR2 YYEKEE (reference sequence).

In this sample, this clonotype turned up a few times. This sequence joins TRBV24-1 and TRBJ1-5; 7 positions match TRBD1. The J segment lost 2 bases and the V segment lost 3 bases, leaving 6 bases of the junction unmatched. This CDR3 has 16 residues. Looked up from germline, CDR1 is KGHDR and CDR2 is SFDVKD. This chain's CDR3 is CATSDGRGGGNQPQHF. The CDR3 DNA sequence: TGTGCCACCAGTGATGGCAGGGGGGGGGGCAATCAGCCCCAGCATTTT.

Of note for this clonotype: With a much larger clone just one base away, this may be a read error. The chain links TRBV28 to TRBJ2-7; D ambiguous. Germline V lookup: CDR1 MDHEN, CDR2 SYDVKM. V lost 3 bases and J 6 bases, leaving 6 bases between the germline ends. The CDR3 sequence is 11 residues long. This CDR3 reads CASSLRSEQYF. For the CDR3, the DNA is TGTGCCAGCAGTTTGCGGTCCGAGCAGTACTTC.

The sample holds many counts of this clonotype. The chain combines TRBV11-2 with TRBJ2-1, with TRBD2 matching 8 bases. V lost 0 bases to trimming and J lost 9 bases; unmatched junction nucleotides: 16. This CDR3 has 18 amino acids. The V gene's germline CDR1 is SGHAT and CDR2 FQNNGV. The chain's CDR3 is CASSLDGPGAGVQVEQFF. Here the CDR3 DNA reads TGTGCCAGCAGCTTAGACGGGCCGGGAGCGGGAGTTCAGGTTGAGCAGTTCTTC.

This clonotype showed up just a few times. The CDR3 sequence is CASSQGNTQGKGQPQHF. CDR3 nucleotide sequence: TGCGCCAGCAGCCAAGGCAACACTCAGGGGAAGGGTCAGCCCCAGCATTTT. This chain links TRBV4-1 with TRBJ1-5; perhaps TRBD1 as D (6 bases). The CDR3 contains 17 residues. CDR1 and CDR2 from the germline V gene are MGHRA and YSYEKL. Trimming pared 1 base from V and 6 bases from J, leaving 19 bases between.

The J gene is TRBJ1-6, the V gene TRBV27; perhaps TRBD1 as D (5 bases). This CDR3 has 18 residues. Per the germline V gene, CDR1 is MNHEY and CDR2 is SMNVEV (reference sequence). The V end was cut by 6 bases, the J end by 4 bases, with 22 bases between. The CDR3 loop is CASRPTAGTPPYNSPLHF. The CDR3 coding sequence is TGTGCCAGCAGACCAACTGCCGGGACGCCTCCTTATAATTCACCCCTCCACTTT.

Ten or more counts support this clonotype. This chain joins TRBV15 and TRBJ2-5, with D tentatively TRBD1 or TRBD2 (5 bases each). The CDR3 covers 14 residues. V was cut by 0 bases and J by 2 bases, with 7 bases left in between. Germline loops: CDR1 LNHNV, CDR2 YYDKDF (reference sequence). The DNA for the CDR3 is TGTGCCACCAGCAGAGAGGGGGTACAAGAGACCCAGTACTTC. As protein: CATSREGVQETQYF.

With regard to this clonotype: The junction does not match germline at one end; this may be a read error. This rearrangement joins TRBV15 to TRBJ1-5; 8 nucleotides align to TRBD1. The germline CDR1 and CDR2 sequences are LNHNV and YYDKDF (reference sequence). This CDR3 has 16 amino acids. The CDR3 nucleotides read TGTGTCACCAGCAGAGACGTCCAGGGGGCAGGACAGCCCCAGCATTTT. Encoded protein: CVTSRDVQGAGQPQHF.

On this clonotype itself: Possible read error: a much larger clone is one base away. The chain uses TRBV11-2 and TRBJ2-7; no clear D gene. V gave up 2 bases and J gave up 2 bases, with 10 bases separating them. The germline CDR1 and CDR2 sequences are SGHAT and FQNNGV. The CDR3 consists of 14 residues. CDR3 in DNA: TGTGCCAGCAGCTTAATTGTAGATACCTACGAGCAGTACTTC. This translates into CASSLIVDTYEQYF.

This clonotype was detected many times. V usage is TRBV2 and J usage is TRBJ2-1; possible D gene TRBD1, 5 bases. The germline V and J ends were trimmed by 4 bases and 4 bases, with 11 bases remaining between them. CDR1 and CDR2 (germline): SNHLY, FYNNEI. The CDR3 spans 14 residues. The DNA for the CDR3 is TGTGCCAGCAGTGTTTCGACAGATTACAATGAGCAGTTCTTC. Translation: CASSVSTDYNEQFF.

This clonotype was seen more than once but under ten times. This chain connects TRBV28 to TRBJ1-6; TRBD1 agrees at 11 bases. The V segment lost 5 bases and the J segment 12 bases; nucleotides outside the gene matches: 12. Germline-derived CDR1 and CDR2 are MDHEN and SYDVKM. CDR3 length equals 16 residues. CDR3 protein: CASSPPPGTGGIPLHF. CDR3 DNA: TGTGCCAGCAGTCCCCCTCCGGGGACAGGGGGGATACCCCTCCACTTT.

V gene TRBV6-1 combines with J gene TRBJ2-4, with a weak D call TRBD2 (5 bases). CDR3 size: 14 residues. V lost 3 bases to trimming and J lost 7 bases, with 13 bases between them. CDR1 is MNHNS and CDR2 is SASEGT in the germline V gene. CDR3: CASSDAVTGNIQYF. As DNA, the CDR3 is TGTGCCAGCAGTGATGCTGTTACGGGGAACATTCAGTACTTC.

This clonotype was recorded at least ten times. The chain joins TRBV15 to TRBJ2-7; D gene ambiguous. Trimming took 0 bases from V and 0 from J, leaving 18 bases between them. This CDR3 has 18 amino acids. Germline V gene sequence: CDR1 LNHNV, CDR2 YYDKDF (reference sequence). CDR3 sequence: CATSRDGSGGAPSYEQYF. The CDR3 DNA reads as TGTGCCACCAGCAGAGATGGGTCAGGCGGAGCGCCCTCCTACGAGCAGTACTTC.

This clonotype was counted many times. The rearrangement links TRBV3-1 to TRBJ1-2; 8 bases match TRBD1. The V and J ends lost 7 bases and 2 bases, in that order; junction bases with no gene match: 12. The CDR3 length is 16 residues. The germline gives CDR1 LGHDT, CDR2 YNNKEL (reference sequence). CDR3 sequence: CASTLNRGQGNYGYTF. CDR3 nucleotides: TGTGCCAGCACCCTAAACCGCGGACAGGGCAACTATGGCTACACCTTC.

This clonotype was counted many times. V usage is TRBV12-3 or TRBV12-4 and J usage is TRBJ2-3; 9 bases agree with TRBD1. Trimming took 7 bases from V and 2 from J; bases not matched to a gene: 10. The CDR3 totals 16 residues. The CDR3 loop reads CASTGVGTGFTDTQYF. The CDR3 region has the DNA TGTGCCAGCACCGGTGTGGGGACAGGGTTCACAGATACGCAGTATTTT.

The chain is built from TRBV6-1 and TRBJ2-5, with 8 bases aligning to TRBD1. Germline V gene data show CDR1 as MNHNS and CDR2 as SASEGT. V shed 7 bases and J 3 bases; nucleotides not matched to a gene: 7. The CDR3 is made up of 14 amino acids. In DNA, the CDR3 is TGTGCCAGCATGCAACAGGGGGAAGAAGAGACCCAGTACTTC. Its protein is CASMQQGEEETQYF.